A selection of T cell receptor beta chains follows, all from one sample in a study of CD8+ T cells in alopecia areata. The method was immunoSEQ multiplex PCR; TCRdb's version includes in-frame clones alone and lacks a portion of them. The sample has 150,000 to 250,000 clones; around 60% are singletons. This specimen was CD4+ T cells sorted from blood, taken at week 4, from a patient treated with tofacitinib. Receptors were obtained from a human donor with alopecia areata. Each CDR3 is given with its conserved first and last residue. The D gene is left open where the match is weak. The size of a clone is reported for some rows only, either as once, few or many, or as a class for expanded clones.

d_call j_call v_call clone_size cdr3_nt cdr3_aa
NA TRBJ1-6 TRBV7-2 NA TGTGCCAGCAGCGTCCCCCCGGGGATCTATAATTCACCCCTCCACTTT CASSVPPGIYNSPLHF
NA TRBJ1-2 TRBV28 NA TGTGCCAGCAGTTCCAGGGTTCCTGGCTACACCTTC CASSSRVPGYTF
NA TRBJ2-5 TRBV29-1 few TGCAGCGTTGAACAACAGCCTCAAGAGACCCAGTACTTC CSVEQQPQETQYF
NA TRBJ1-2 TRBV29-1 NA TGCAGCGTTGACAGGGGATATGGCTACACCTTC CSVDRGYGYTF
NA TRBJ2-7 TRBV30 NA TGTGCCTGGAGTCGCCCGCAGGGAGGTTACGAGCAGTACTTC CAWSRPQGGYEQYF
NA TRBJ1-6 TRBV7-2 NA TGTGCCAGCAGCTTAAGGGTCGGGAGGGGAATTAATTCACCCCTCCACTTT CASSLRVGRGINSPLHF
NA TRBJ2-3 TRBV5-1 NA TGCGCCAGCAGCTTGGTTAGGGTACCAGATACGCAGTATTTT CASSLVRVPDTQYF
NA TRBJ1-6 TRBV29-1 NA TGCAGCGTTGGCCCTCAATATCCCCTCCACTTT CSVGPQYPLHF
NA TRBJ2-1 TRBV4-3 NA TGCGCCAGCAGCCAAGAGATGGGCTACAATGAGCAGTTCTTC CASSQEMGYNEQFF
NA TRBJ2-7 TRBV29-1 NA TGCAGCGTTAGGCGGGCAGGGAGCTCCTACGAGCAGTACTTC CSVRRAGSSYEQYF
NA TRBJ2-1 TRBV2 NA TGTGCCAGCAGTGAAGCTTCCCTGGCGAGCTCCTACAATGAGCAGTTCTTC CASSEASLASSYNEQFF
NA TRBJ2-7 TRBV4-2 few TGTGCCAGCAGCCAATCGAGCGGGCATGCTACGGAGCAGTACTTC CASSQSSGHATEQYF
NA TRBJ1-1 TRBV30 few TGTGCCGGCGGTCGGGAGAACACTGAAGCTTTCTTT CAGGRENTEAFF
NA TRBJ1-1 TRBV29-1 NA TGCAGCGTTGATCCGGCAGCCATGAACACTGAAGCTTTCTTT CSVDPAAMNTEAFF
NA TRBJ2-4 TRBV20-1 NA TGCAGTGCTAGTTCGGGTCTAATTCAGTACTTC CSASSGLIQYF
NA TRBJ2-3 TRBV12-5 NA TGTGCTAGTGGTTTTGGAAGAGATACGCAGTATTTT CASGFGRDTQYF
NA TRBJ2-6 TRBV6-5 NA TGTGCCACCGCAGGAGTACTTGGGGCCAACGTCCTGACTTTC CATAGVLGANVLTF
NA TRBJ2-5 TRBV4-1 NA TGCGCCAGCAGCCACGGACAAACCCAGTACTTC CASSHGQTQYF
TRBD1 TRBJ2-3 TRBV29-1 NA TGCAGCGTCGAGACAGGGACAACAGATACGCAGTATTTT CSVETGTTDTQYF
TRBD1 TRBJ2-5 TRBV11-2 once TGTGCCAGCAGCTTTCGACAGGGGGAGACCCAGTACTTC CASSFRQGETQYF
TRBD1 TRBJ2-3 TRBV18 NA TGTGCCAGCTCACCTTTGGGACAGGGGGCATCAGATACGCAGTATTTT CASSPLGQGASDTQYF
NA TRBJ2-1 TRBV29-1 NA TGCAGCGCCGACAGGCAAGCCTACAATGAGCAGTTCTTC CSADRQAYNEQFF
NA TRBJ2-7 TRBV7-9 NA TGTGCCAGCAGCCCAATTGGGGTTGGAGAGCAGTACTTC CASSPIGVGEQYF
TRBD1 TRBJ1-2 TRBV7-9 few TGTGCCAGCAGCCCAACACAGGGGTACTATGGCTACACCTTC CASSPTQGYYGYTF
NA TRBJ1-3 TRBV9 NA TGTGCCAGCAACCGGGCTCCGAGCTCTGGAAACACCATATATTTT CASNRAPSSGNTIYF
NA TRBJ2-2 TRBV18 NA TGTGCCAGCTCACCAACTATTAACACCGGGGAGCTGTTTTTT CASSPTINTGELFF
NA TRBJ2-5 TRBV30 NA TGTGCCTGGAGCAGGGTGCCCCAGAGTCGGACCCAGTACTTC CAWSRVPQSRTQYF
TRBD2 TRBJ2-3 TRBV28 NA TGTGCCAGCAGTTCCCAGCGGGGGGGCCGAGATACGCAGTATTTT CASSSQRGGRDTQYF
TRBD1 TRBJ1-4 TRBV27 NA TGTGCCAGCAGCCCGGACAGGGGGCCTAATGAAAAACTGTTTTTT CASSPDRGPNEKLFF
NA TRBJ2-3 TRBV7-2 few TGTGCCAGCAGCCCCGGATGGGGGGCAGGGAGCACAGATACGCAGTATTTT CASSPGWGAGSTDTQYF
NA TRBJ1-6 TRBV7-2 few TGTGCCAGCAGCGGTACAGGCGCCAATTCACCCCTCCACTTT CASSGTGANSPLHF
NA TRBJ2-5 TRBV30 once TGTGCCTGGAGTTCGAGGGAGACCCAGTACTTC CAWSSRETQYF
TRBD1 TRBJ2-5 TRBV5-1 NA TGCGCCAGCAGCCCGGACAGGGTAATAGTGGAGACCCAGTACTTC CASSPDRVIVETQYF
NA TRBJ1-1 TRBV7-8 NA TGTGCCAGCAGCCCACTCGGGACCGGGAACACTGAAGCTTTCTTT CASSPLGTGNTEAFF
NA TRBJ2-3 TRBV28 NA TGTGCCAGCAGTTTTCGGACAGTTGCGACAGATACGCAGTATTTT CASSFRTVATDTQYF
NA TRBJ2-7 TRBV7-2 few TGTGCCAGCAGTCTTAGCCAAAACAACGAGCAGTACTTC CASSLSQNNEQYF
NA TRBJ1-1 TRBV2 NA TGTGCCAGCAGTGTCACAGAAGCTTTCTTT CASSVTEAFF
NA TRBJ1-2 TRBV30 NA TGTGCCTGGAGTGTACGTGGGGGCGCTAACTATGGCTACACCTTC CAWSVRGGANYGYTF
TRBD1 TRBJ1-6 TRBV30 NA TGTGCCTGGAGTGCCACAGGGGTGGGCTCCTATAATTCACCCCTCCACTTT CAWSATGVGSYNSPLHF
NA TRBJ1-2 TRBV19 NA TGTGCCGGTTTCTATGGCTACACCTTC CAGFYGYTF
NA TRBJ1-2 TRBV6-1 NA TGTGCCAGCAGTGAACTGAGTGCCCGCTATGGCTACACCTTC CASSELSARYGYTF
TRBD1 TRBJ1-5 TRBV4-1 NA TGCGCCAGCAGCCCTACAGGGGTTGGAAATCAGCCCCAGCATTTT CASSPTGVGNQPQHF
NA TRBJ2-3 TRBV7-8 few TGTGCCAGCAGCTTAAATCGCGTCACAGATACGCAGTATTTT CASSLNRVTDTQYF
TRBD1 TRBJ2-7 TRBV7-9 NA TGTGCCAGCAGCTTAAGTCGGGACAGCTACGAGCAGTACTTC CASSLSRDSYEQYF
TRBD1 TRBJ2-1 TRBV10-3 few TGTGCCATCAACTTGGACAGGGACAATGAGCAGTTCTTC CAINLDRDNEQFF